Listed below are T cell receptor beta chains from one sample, sequenced in a study of cytomegalovirus exposure and HLA in healthy donors. Profiling relied on immunoSEQ multiplex PCR, and the TCRdb table lists in-frame clones only, not all of them. Among under 250,000 clones, around four fifths were seen once, and the ten largest hold around 4%. The sequenced material came from PBMCs. The origin of the receptors is a male donor in good health and CMV-seronegative. CDR3s include the opening cysteine and the closing phenylalanine or tryptophan. A D gene is named only where the DNA matches it firmly. Expanded clones get a size class; other rows say once, few or many, or leave the size out.

>TRBJ2-7|TRBV2|-|-
TGTGCCAGCATCCGGGAGTCTCCCCTCGAGCAGTACTTC
CASIRESPLEQYF
>TRBJ1-1|TRBV20-1|-|few
TGCAGTGCTAGAGTCGGTGGTGAAGCTTTCTTT
CSARVGGEAFF
>TRBJ2-5|TRBV5-1|-|-
TGCGCCAGCAGCTTGTCGGGAGACGCAGAGACCCAGTACTTC
CASSLSGDAETQYF
>TRBJ2-1|TRBV18|TRBD1|-
TGTGCCAGCTCAGACGGGACAGGGGGCAATGAGCAGTTCTTC
CASSDGTGGNEQFF
>TRBJ2-7|TRBV27|-|-
TGTGCCAGCAGGAGAGAGTATTCCTACGAGCAGTACTTC
CASRREYSYEQYF
>TRBJ2-7|TRBV7-2|-|-
TGTGCCAGCAGCTCAGGGGCGGGCTACGAGCAGTACTTC
CASSSGAGYEQYF
>TRBJ1-2|TRBV29-1|-|-
TGCAGCGCGTCCCCCCGGCGACAGCTCACTGGTGGCTACACCTTC
CSASPRRQLTGGYTF
>TRBJ1-5|TRBV5-1|TRBD1|-
TGCGCCAGCAGCTGGGGGGACAGCTCAAATCAGCCCCAGCATTTT
CASSWGDSSNQPQHF
>TRBJ1-1|TRBV19|-|-
TGTGCCAGTAGTTTCAACTCCCCAGGTCCAGGGGCCATTGAAGCTTTCTTT
CASSFNSPGPGAIEAFF
>TRBJ1-1|TRBV9|TRBD1|-
TGTGCCAGCAGCGGGGCCGGGACAGGTAGGTTTGAGACTGAAGCTTTCTTT
CASSGAGTGRFETEAFF
>TRBJ2-3|TRBV18|-|-
TGTGCCAGCTCACCTAATCGCCAGAAAGATACGCAGTATTTT
CASSPNRQKDTQYF
>TRBJ1-5|TRBV6-1|-|-
TGTGCCAGCAGTGAAATTTCAAATCAGCCCCAGCATTTT
CASSEISNQPQHF
>TRBJ1-2|TRBV23-1|TRBD1|-
TGCGCCAGCACGCCGCCGGGACAGGGGGACTATGGCTACACCTTC
CASTPPGQGDYGYTF
>TRBJ2-2|TRBV29-1|-|-
TGCAGCGTTGAATCCCTCCGGGACGGGGAGCTGTTTTTT
CSVESLRDGELFF
>TRBJ1-5|TRBV2|TRBD1|-
TGTGCCAGCAGGGGGGGGACAGGGACGAATCAGCCCCAGCATTTT
CASRGGTGTNQPQHF
>TRBJ2-7|TRBV2|-|-
TGTGCCAGCAGTGACGTAGCCGTCGACGAGCAGTACTTC
CASSDVAVDEQYF
>TRBJ2-7|TRBV4-2|TRBD1|-
TGTGCCAGCAGCCGCCAGTCAGGGACAGGGGCGAGGGACGAGCAGTACTTC
CASSRQSGTGARDEQYF
>TRBJ2-7|TRBV18|-|once
TGTGCCAGCTCAACTTCCAGGGGGGACGAGCAGTACTTC
CASSTSRGDEQYF
>TRBJ1-4|TRBV30|-|-
TGTGCCTGGAGTGTATGGGGGGGAGATGAAAAACTGTTTTTT
CAWSVWGGDEKLFF
>TRBJ2-7|TRBV27|TRBD2|once
TGTGCCAGCAGTTCCCGCACGACTAGCGGGAGGTTCGAGCAGTACTTC
CASSSRTTSGRFEQYF
>TRBJ2-1|TRBV23-1|-|-
TGCGCCAGCAGTCAGACAGGCCAGGACAATGAGCAGTTCTTC
CASSQTGQDNEQFF
>TRBJ2-7|TRBV28|TRBD1|-
TGTGCCAGCAGTCATAGGACAGGAGAATACGAGCAGTACTTC
CASSHRTGEYEQYF
>TRBJ2-2|TRBV9|TRBD2|-
TGTGCCAGCAGCCCGACTTGGACTAGCGGGAGTTGGGGCACCGGGGAGCTGTTTTTT
CASSPTWTSGSWGTGELFF
>TRBJ2-2|TRBV19|-|-
TGTGCCAGTAGTATCCTCACCGGGGGTACCGGGGAGCTGTTTTTT
CASSILTGGTGELFF
>TRBJ2-5|TRBV7-9|-|-
TGTGCCAGCAGCTTAGTCCTCGCGTACCAAGAGACCCAGTACTTC
CASSLVLAYQETQYF
>TRBJ2-7|TRBV7-3|TRBD2|few
TGTGCCAGCAGCCTCTCCAGCGGGAGAGTCTACGAGCAGTACTTC
CASSLSSGRVYEQYF
>TRBJ2-7|TRBV6-6|TRBD1|few
TGTGCCAGCAGGGGACAGGGCTCCTACGAGCAGTACTTC
CASRGQGSYEQYF
>TRBJ1-1|TRBV7-9|-|-
TGTGCCAGCAGCTCGACGGTGAGAGGCAACACTGAAGCTTTCTTT
CASSSTVRGNTEAFF
>TRBJ2-7|TRBV11-2|-|few
TGTGCCAGCAGCATACAGGGCGACGAGCAGTACTTC
CASSIQGDEQYF
>TRBJ1-3|TRBV11-2|-|-
TGTGCCAGCAGATCAGGGGGAAACACCATATATTTT
CASRSGGNTIYF
>TRBJ1-5|TRBV28|TRBD1|-
TGTGCCAGCACCCGGACAGGGGGACGCAATCAGCCCCAGCATTTT
CASTRTGGRNQPQHF
>TRBJ1-2|TRBV9|-|-
TGTGCCAGCAGCGTAGCAGGGGTTGGCTACACCTTC
CASSVAGVGYTF
>TRBJ1-1|TRBV5-5|-|-
TGTGCCAGCAGCTCCCCTCGGGGAGTACGGTCTGAAGCTTTCTTT
CASSSPRGVRSEAFF
>TRBJ1-2|TRBV15|-|once
TGTGCCACCAGCAGAGATGACTGGTATGGCTACACCTTC
CATSRDDWYGYTF
>TRBJ1-3|TRBV6-1|-|-
TGTGCCAGCAGTGCCCCGGGACCTGCGGGGGGAAACACCATATATTTT
CASSAPGPAGGNTIYF
>TRBJ2-7|TRBV10-3|TRBD1|-
TGTGCCATCAGCTTCCCAGGGGGCTCCTTCTACGAGCAGTACTTC
CAISFPGGSFYEQYF
>TRBJ1-1|TRBV5-1|TRBD1|-
TGCGCCAGCAGCGGGGGACAGGGACTGACTGAAGCTTTCTTT
CASSGGQGLTEAFF
>TRBJ1-5|TRBV2|-|-
TGTGCCAGCAGTGACTTCCATCAGCCCCAGCATTTT
CASSDFHQPQHF
>TRBJ1-1|TRBV29-1|-|-
TGCAGCGGGCGGAGGGGGGGAAAGAACACTGAAGCTTTCTTT
CSGRRGGKNTEAFF
>TRBJ2-4|TRBV6-5|-|-
TGTGCCAGCTCTACCGGGGCCAAAAACATTCAGTACTTC
CASSTGAKNIQYF